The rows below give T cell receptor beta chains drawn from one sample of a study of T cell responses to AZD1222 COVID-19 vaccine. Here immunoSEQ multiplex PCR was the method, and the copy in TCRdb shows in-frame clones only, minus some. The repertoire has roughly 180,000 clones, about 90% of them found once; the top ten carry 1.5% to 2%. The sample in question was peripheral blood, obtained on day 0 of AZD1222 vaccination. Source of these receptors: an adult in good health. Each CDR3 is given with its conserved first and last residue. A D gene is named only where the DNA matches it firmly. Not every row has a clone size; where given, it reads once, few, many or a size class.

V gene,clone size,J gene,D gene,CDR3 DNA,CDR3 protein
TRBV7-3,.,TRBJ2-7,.,TGTGCCAGCAGGGAATATCCGGGACATTCCTACGAGCAGTACTTC,CASREYPGHSYEQYF
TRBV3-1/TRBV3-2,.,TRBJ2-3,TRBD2,TGTGCCAGCAGCCAAGTGGGAGCGGGGGTTTCGGATACGCAGTATTTT,CASSQVGAGVSDTQYF
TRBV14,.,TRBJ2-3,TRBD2,TGTGCCAGCAGCCAGCTTAGCGGGAGATCAGATACGCAGTATTTT,CASSQLSGRSDTQYF
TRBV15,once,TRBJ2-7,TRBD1,TGTGCCACCAGCAGAGGTGAGGGGGCGACCTACGAGCAGTACTTC,CATSRGEGATYEQYF
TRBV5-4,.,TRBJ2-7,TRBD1,TGTGCCAGCAGGGGATCGGGACAGGGTAACCACGAGCAGTACTTC,CASRGSGQGNHEQYF
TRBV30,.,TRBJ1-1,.,TGTGCCGCCCGGTTAAGTTTGAACACTGAAGCTTTCTTT,CAARLSLNTEAFF
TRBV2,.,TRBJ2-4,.,TGTGCCGGGGGGGCGTCCAAAAACATTCAGTACTTC,CAGGASKNIQYF
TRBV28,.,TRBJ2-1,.,TGTGCCAGCAGTCCCGACACCTTGGTGAATGAGCAGTTCTTC,CASSPDTLVNEQFF
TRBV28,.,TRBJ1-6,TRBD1,TGTGCCAGCAGTTTTCCGGCGACAGGGGGCTCCTATAATTCACCCCTCCACTTT,CASSFPATGGSYNSPLHF
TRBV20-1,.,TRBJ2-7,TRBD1,TGCAGTGCTAGTACCCTGACAGGGGGTGAGCAGTACTTC,CSASTLTGGEQYF
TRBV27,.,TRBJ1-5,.,TGTGCCAGCAGTTATGCGGATAGCAATCAGCCCCAGCATTTT,CASSYADSNQPQHF
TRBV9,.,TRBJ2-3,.,TGTGCCAGCAGCGTAGCTTTCCCCACAGATACGCAGTATTTT,CASSVAFPTDTQYF
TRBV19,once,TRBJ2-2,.,TGTGCCAGTAGACCGAGGGACAAGGAGAGCACCGGGGAGCTGTTTTTT,CASRPRDKESTGELFF
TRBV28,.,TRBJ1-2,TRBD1,TGTGCCAGCAGTTCGGACAAACAGGGGCTCTATGGCTACACCTTC,CASSSDKQGLYGYTF
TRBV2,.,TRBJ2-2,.,TGTGCCAGCAGTCCTAGACAGAACACCGGGGAGCTGTTTTTT,CASSPRQNTGELFF
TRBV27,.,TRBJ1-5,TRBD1,TGTGCCAGCAGTTTGGACAGGGACCAGCCCCAGCATTTT,CASSLDRDQPQHF
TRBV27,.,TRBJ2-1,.,TGTGCCAGCAGAACAGGGTCCTCCGGGTACAATGAGCAGTTCTTC,CASRTGSSGYNEQFF
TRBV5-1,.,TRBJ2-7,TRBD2,TGCGCCAGCAGCCCCGTAAAAGCGGGGGGGTACGAGCAGTACTTC,CASSPVKAGGYEQYF
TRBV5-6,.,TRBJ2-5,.,TGTGCCAGCAGCTTGGGCGGGGTCGGAGAGACCCAGTACTTC,CASSLGGVGETQYF
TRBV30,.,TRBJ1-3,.,TGTGCCTGGAGTGCTGGAAACACCATATATTTT,CAWSAGNTIYF
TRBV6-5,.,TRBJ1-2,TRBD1,TGTGCCAGCATGGTAACAGGGGGGAACTATGGCTACACCTTC,CASMVTGGNYGYTF
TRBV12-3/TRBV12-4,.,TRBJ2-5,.,TGTGCCAGCAGTTTAAGCGTAGAGACCCAGTACTTC,CASSLSVETQYF